This TCR beta chain was obtained from a study of blood T cell repertoires in COVID-19. Study-wide context: The United States, Italy and Spain provided the acute and convalescent COVID-19 samples.

This clone came up a few times. Generated by immunoSEQ multiplex PCR, the TCRdb table keeps only in-frame clones and is missing some. The sample yields 300,000 or so clones, roughly 88% seen once. The CDR3 loop spans 19 amino acids. Per germline, CDR1 LNHDA and CDR2 SQIVND (reference sequence). After removal of 5 bases from V and 5 bases from J, the junction contained 20 bases not matched to a gene. The sequenced sample was peripheral blood. This clonotype was sampled from a woman in her 30s with COVID-19, enrolled during active disease. J is TRBJ2-7 and V is TRBV19; 11 bases fit TRBD2. The CDR3 DNA follows: TGTGCCAGTAGTCCTAGGGCCGGTGCTAGCGGGAGGTCCCGCCACGAGCAGTACTTC. The encoded protein is CASSPRAGASGRSRHEQYF.